What follows are 6 T cell receptor beta chains derived from one specimen sequenced in a study of T cell responses to AZD1222 COVID-19 vaccine. Clones were read by immunoSEQ multiplex PCR, and TCRdb kept only the in-frame ones, dropping some. This repertoire shows some 89,000 clones, around nine tenths found once; its top ten account for under 4%. The starting material was peripheral blood, obtained on day 0 of AZD1222 vaccination. The receptors come from an adult in good health.

This clone was counted a single time. J is TRBJ1-2 and V is TRBV7-9, with D perhaps TRBD1 (5 bases). Trimming left V 7 bases short and J 0 bases short, with 15 bases between. The germline gives CDR1 SEHNR, CDR2 FQNEAQ (reference sequence). There are 15 residues in the CDR3. The CDR3 nucleotides read TGTGCCAGCACCAAGGGCAGGGATACTAACTATGGCTACACCTTC. Protein product: CASTKGRDTNYGYTF.

This rearrangement joins TRBV5-1 to TRBJ2-3, with D perhaps TRBD2 (6 bases). This CDR3 has 15 amino acids. Germline V gene data show CDR1 as SGHRS and CDR2 as YFSETQ. The V and J ends lost 0 bases and 2 bases respectively, with 10 bases between them. In DNA form, the CDR3 reads TGCGCCAGCAGCTTGGAGGTAGCGGCCACAGATACGCAGTATTTT. Translating it yields CASSLEVAATDTQYF. Using reference TRBV5-1 and TRBJ2-3 for the parts outside the CDR3, the full variable domain is KAGVTQTPRYLIKTRGQQVTLSCSPISGHRSVSWYQQTPGQGLQFLFEYFSETQRNKGNFPGRFSGRQFSNSRSEMNVSTLELGDSALYLCASSLEVAATDTQYFGPGTRLTVL.

This clone was recorded a few times. The junction departs from the called germline gene at one end, perhaps through a read error. V usage is TRBV7-7 and J usage is TRBJ2-2; D gene ambiguous. Germline V CDR1 and CDR2: SSHAT, FNYEAQ (reference sequence). There are 15 residues in the CDR3. CDR3: CASSPLNSNTGELFF. Written as DNA, the CDR3 is TGTGCTAGCAGCCCTTTGAACTCGAACACCGGGGAGCTGTTTTTT.

The table lists this clone with a count of one. The V and J genes are TRBV28 and TRBJ1-2; D unresolved. This CDR3 is built from 16 residues. Trimming took off 2 bases at V and 5 bases at J, with 18 bases between the two ends. Germline V gene lookup returns CDR1 MDHEN and CDR2 SYDVKM. The CDR3 bases are TGTGCCAGCAGTTTAGGTGCAGGAGAAGCCGGATATGGCTACACCTTC. This codes for CASSLGAGEAGYGYTF.

The chain has TRBV3-1 (or the pseudogene TRBV3-2) and TRBJ2-2; D not resolved. CDR3 length: 13 residues. Germline V CDR1 and CDR2: LGHDT, YNNKEL (reference sequence). The V end was cut by 0 bases, the J end by 13 bases, with 12 bases between. The CDR3 nucleotides are TGTGCCAGCAGCCAAGATTGGAACCATGTGCTGTTTTTT. Amino acids: CASSQDWNHVLFF.

This chain joins TRBV11-1 and TRBJ2-3; 8 bases map to TRBD2. The trim removed 5 bases at V and 2 bases at J, leaving 6 bases unmatched. This CDR3 has 15 residues. The germline CDR1 and CDR2 sequences are SGHAT and FQDESV (reference sequence). This chain's CDR3 is CASSQAGEITDTQYF. For the CDR3, the DNA is TGTGCCAGCAGCCAAGCGGGGGAAATCACAGATACGCAGTATTTT.